This TCR beta chain was sequenced for a study of vaccination effects on CD4 cells after COVID-19. On the study more broadly: From a couple of convalescent patients, samples were taken 16 days and one week before vaccination.

The culture ran for around nine days before CD4+ T cells were isolated. Profiling relied on immunoSEQ multiplex PCR, and the TCRdb table lists in-frame clones only, not all of them. The table lists 40,000 to 60,000 clones, about 70% of them singletons. This clone was seen more than once but under ten times. The antigen is unknown. The CDR3 is 16 amino acids. This receptor was taken from a human donor who had a prior SARS-CoV-2 infection. The gene calls are TRBV21-1 and TRBJ2-7; TRBD2 is the table's D call and was not checked against the DNA. TRBV21-1 is shown as a pseudogene. The sample here was CD4+ T cells from PBMCs cultured without peptide, taken before COVID-19 vaccination. The CDR3 DNA sequence: TGTGCCAGCAGCTGCGGACTAGCGGGATCCCCCTACGAGCAGTACTTC. Its protein product is CASSCGLAGSPYEQYF.